Sequencing of this T cell receptor (beta chain) was carried out in a study of blood T cell repertoires in COVID-19. Background on the study: Spain, Italy and the United States supplied samples that represented acute and convalescent COVID-19. T cells, B-cell-depleted T cells, or PBMCs provided the cDNA or gDNA that served as material.

The CDR3 loop spans 15 amino acids. Trimming cost V 4 bases and J 7 bases; bases outside gene matches: 8. CDR1 is SGHRS, CDR2 YFSETQ, per germline. Libraries were prepared by immunoSEQ multiplex PCR; TCRdb keeps only in-frame clonotypes and omits some of them. The table lists 180,000 or so clones, more than 70% of them singletons. Sequenced: peripheral blood. This clonotype was obtained from a woman aged 60-70 years with acute or convalescent COVID-19. This chain connects TRBV5-1 to TRBJ1-4, with 9 bases matching TRBD1. This chain's CDR3 is CASSPTGQGFEKLFF. CDR3 nucleotide sequence: TGCGCCAGCAGCCCAACGGGACAGGGTTTTGAAAAACTGTTTTTT. Complete variable domain (other parts from reference TRBV5-1 and TRBJ1-4): KAGVTQTPRYLIKTRGQQVTLSCSPISGHRSVSWYQQTPGQGLQFLFEYFSETQRNKGNFPGRFSGRQFSNSRSEMNVSTLELGDSALYLCASSPTGQGFEKLFFGSGTQLSVL.